This T cell receptor beta chain was documented in a study of blood T cell repertoires in COVID-19. The wider study: PBMCs, B-cell-depleted T cells, or T cells provided the cDNA or gDNA that made up the material.

This clone was counted a few times. Germline-derived CDR1 and CDR2 are LGHNA and YSLEER. The CDR3 runs to 17 residues. The V segment lost 0 bases and the J segment 0 bases; nucleotides outside the gene matches: 4. TCRdb's table, derived via immunoSEQ multiplex PCR, lists solely in-frame clones and lacks some. In the table there are about 240,000 clones, roughly four fifths of which are singletons. This clonotype was obtained from a woman in her 70s with acute or convalescent COVID-19. V gene TRBV4-3 combines with J gene TRBJ2-2, with 7 nucleotides matching TRBD2. Material: peripheral blood. The CDR3 nucleotides read TGCGCCAGCAGCCAAGACGGGGCGGGGGCGAACACCGGGGAGCTGTTTTTT. It is translated as CASSQDGAGANTGELFF.